The T cell receptor beta chain described here comes from a study of blood T cell repertoires in COVID-19. Germline V CDR1 and CDR2: SGHVS, FNYEAQ. With 3 bases clipped from V and 0 bases from J, the junction kept 4 bases outside the gene matches. The CDR3 is 16 amino acids. The protocol was immunoSEQ multiplex PCR, while the TCRdb copy is restricted to in-frame clones and leaves out a portion. The sample contains hundreds of thousands of clones, approximately 90% of which appear only once. The clonotype was recovered from a woman in her sixties who had recovered from COVID-19. The specimen sequenced was PBMCs or T cells enriched from blood (not recorded which). The rearrangement links TRBV7-6 to TRBJ2-1, with TRBD2 matching 8 bases. The CDR3 region has the DNA TGTGCCAGCAGCTTCGCGGGGGGCGGCTCCTACAATGAGCAGTTCTTC. Translated: CASSFAGGGSYNEQFF.